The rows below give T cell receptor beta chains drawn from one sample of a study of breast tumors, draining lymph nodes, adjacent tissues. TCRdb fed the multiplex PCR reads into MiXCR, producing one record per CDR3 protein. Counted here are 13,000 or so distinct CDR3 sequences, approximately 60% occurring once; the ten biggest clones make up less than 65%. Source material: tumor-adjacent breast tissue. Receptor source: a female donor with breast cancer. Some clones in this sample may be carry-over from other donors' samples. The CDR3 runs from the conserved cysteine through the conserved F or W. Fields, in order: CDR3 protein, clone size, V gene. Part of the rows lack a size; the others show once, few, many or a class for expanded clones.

CDR3 protein: CASSLAPGLAGVNEQFF
clone size: -
V gene: TRBV7-2

CDR3 protein: CASSGTGYDTQYF
clone size: many
V gene: TRBV18

CDR3 protein: CASRGGQYLEKLFF
clone size: -
V gene: TRBV2

CDR3 protein: CASRGGLAGGLNEQFF
clone size: few
V gene: TRBV6-6

CDR3 protein: CASSLLGPLHF
clone size: many
V gene: TRBV5-8

CDR3 protein: CSARLYEKLFF
clone size: -
V gene: TRBV20-1

CDR3 protein: CASSLPGQGGSPLHF
clone size: many
V gene: TRBV6-1

CDR3 protein: CASSKEQGAFQPQHF
clone size: many
V gene: TRBV19

CDR3 protein: CSVERGAGGETQYF
clone size: -
V gene: TRBV29-1

CDR3 protein: CASSLGLSGANVLTF
clone size: medium-sized
V gene: TRBV7-2

CDR3 protein: CASKSSTSGGGTGRTLNYGYTF
clone size: -
V gene: TRBV5-1

CDR3 protein: CASSPWTGATQYF
clone size: -
V gene: TRBV11-2

CDR3 protein: CASSLMQGDSSPLHF
clone size: -
V gene: TRBV7-9

CDR3 protein: CASSYSKWGNEQFF
clone size: -
V gene: TRBV6-2/TRBV6-3

CDR3 protein: CASSSRLAGGYNEQFF
clone size: -
V gene: TRBV27

CDR3 protein: CASSTGGWGYTF
clone size: -
V gene: TRBV5-6

CDR3 protein: CASSDEDRETTSTDTQYF
clone size: -
V gene: TRBV25-1

CDR3 protein: CASSSQGGSLSYNSPLHF
clone size: medium-sized
V gene: TRBV7-8

CDR3 protein: CSAILGSSYNEQFF
clone size: -
V gene: TRBV20-1

CDR3 protein: CASSSTGTHYNEQFF
clone size: medium-sized
V gene: TRBV9

CDR3 protein: CAIRSGESDTQYF
clone size: -
V gene: TRBV10-3

CDR3 protein: CANSLGGAGELFF
clone size: -
V gene: TRBV5-1

CDR3 protein: CSVDSGGNTIYF
clone size: -
V gene: TRBV29-1

CDR3 protein: CASSLGGGPEAFF
clone size: many
V gene: TRBV5-6

CDR3 protein: CASRRTSGKAYNEQFF
clone size: -
V gene: TRBV2

CDR3 protein: CSANRGGAYYEQYF
clone size: -
V gene: TRBV20-1

CDR3 protein: CASSQKGQGEKLFF
clone size: many
V gene: TRBV4-3

CDR3 protein: CSVEAPVGTGGFDEQFF
clone size: many
V gene: TRBV29-1

CDR3 protein: CASSSRHRGTDTQYF
clone size: -
V gene: TRBV5-1

CDR3 protein: CSAREAWNSPLHF
clone size: few
V gene: TRBV20-1

CDR3 protein: CASPQQGKGTEAFF
clone size: -
V gene: TRBV2

CDR3 protein: CASSQEAGTSTDTQYF
clone size: medium-sized
V gene: TRBV14

CDR3 protein: CASSQVAGVQDGELFF
clone size: -
V gene: TRBV4-2

CDR3 protein: CASSLGGTEQYF
clone size: -
V gene: TRBV7-6

CDR3 protein: CASSLGRLAGREQFF
clone size: -
V gene: TRBV11-2

CDR3 protein: CASSVSGTGVEQYF
clone size: -
V gene: TRBV5-5

CDR3 protein: CASSFSGDSYVQYF
clone size: -
V gene: TRBV11-1

CDR3 protein: CASSGLEGLQETQYF
clone size: many
V gene: TRBV5-4

CDR3 protein: CASTPSSYEQYF
clone size: -
V gene: TRBV7-2

CDR3 protein: CSASQEYFGYTF
clone size: -
V gene: TRBV20-1

CDR3 protein: CASSGTSGSQAGELFF
clone size: few
V gene: TRBV6-1

CDR3 protein: CASSIKEGGTSGFTDTGELFF
clone size: -
V gene: TRBV19

CDR3 protein: CATWTGGLRKQYF
clone size: many
V gene: TRBV11-2

CDR3 protein: CASKRSSSGNTIYF
clone size: once
V gene: TRBV11-3

CDR3 protein: CASSRGRDSNQPQHF
clone size: -
V gene: TRBV2

CDR3 protein: CASSVAPGTGYYQETQYF
clone size: -
V gene: TRBV5-6

CDR3 protein: CSARGPSVSTDTQYF
clone size: medium-sized
V gene: TRBV20-1

CDR3 protein: CASSLEHGNTIYF
clone size: -
V gene: TRBV7-3

CDR3 protein: CASSGLAGGGNEQFF
clone size: large
V gene: TRBV7-8

CDR3 protein: CATSRIRAQGNTQYF
clone size: once
V gene: TRBV15

CDR3 protein: CASSLRWQGAGYTF
clone size: -
V gene: TRBV5-5